These T cell receptor beta chains were read from a single sample in a study of blood T cells in healthy people across ages. Via MiXCR, TCRdb re-called the 5' RACE reads, giving one row per CDR3 protein. The sample carries over 600,000 distinct CDR3 sequences, about 21% recorded once. What was sequenced was blood. The receptors originated from a man aged 70-80 years in good health. Each CDR3 is given with its conserved first and last residue. The D gene is left open where the match is weak. Clone size, where shown, is once, few, many, or a class for clones that have expanded.

DNA: TGTGCCAGCAGCTCGCTAGCGGGAGGGCCTGGATTTGAGCAGTTCTTC; CDR3: CASSSLAGGPGFEQFF; J: TRBJ2-1; V: TRBV7-2; D: TRBD2; size: -
DNA: TGTGCCAGCGGCAGCGGGGTCCCCTACGAGCAGTACTTC; CDR3: CASGSGVPYEQYF; J: TRBJ2-7; V: TRBV3-1; D: TRBD2; size: -
DNA: TGTGCCAGCAGCTTATACCAGGAAGAAAAACTGTTTTTT; CDR3: CASSLYQEEKLFF; J: TRBJ1-4; V: TRBV7-6; D: -; size: few
DNA: TGCGCCAGCAGCGATCAGGGGAACACCGGGGAGCTGTTTTTT; CDR3: CASSDQGNTGELFF; J: TRBJ2-2; V: TRBV5-1; D: -; size: -
DNA: TGCAGCGTGCGACGGAGTCTTAGCTCCTACGAGCAGTACTTC; CDR3: CSVRRSLSSYEQYF; J: TRBJ2-7; V: TRBV29-1; D: -; size: many
DNA: TGTGCCAGCAGCCCCGCGGTACAGGGGCTGGAGACCCAGTACTTC; CDR3: CASSPAVQGLETQYF; J: TRBJ2-5; V: TRBV7-9; D: TRBD1; size: -
DNA: TGTGCCAGCAGCAGAACGATCGGCGAGCAGTACTTC; CDR3: CASSRTIGEQYF; J: TRBJ2-7; V: TRBV12-3/TRBV12-4; D: -; size: -
DNA: TGTGCCAGCAGCTTTGACAGGGGAAGTACAAGTGAGCAGTTCTTC; CDR3: CASSFDRGSTSEQFF; J: TRBJ2-1; V: TRBV5-6; D: TRBD1; size: few
DNA: TGTGCCAGTCAGGGGGATGGAGTTTCCTACAATGAGCAGTTCTTC; CDR3: CASQGDGVSYNEQFF; J: TRBJ2-1; V: TRBV6-2/TRBV6-3; D: TRBD1; size: -
DNA: TGCAGTGCCCTCCAGTCGGGAACAGCCTACGAGCAGTACTTC; CDR3: CSALQSGTAYEQYF; J: TRBJ2-7; V: TRBV20-1; D: -; size: -